One and the same sample provided the 24 T cell receptor beta chains below, sequenced in a study of blood T cells in healthy people across ages. The second PCR ran roughly 6 to 11 cycles with a sample-barcoded 5' primer and J-beta primers. TCRdb re-called the 5' RACE reads through MiXCR, storing one row per CDR3 protein. The data contain 870,000 or so distinct CDR3 sequences, around 30% of them seen just once; the ten biggest clones take up roughly 17%. Sequenced input: blood. These receptor sequences come from a woman older than 75 in good health.

This clonotype was counted at least ten times. The rearrangement joins TRBV15 to TRBJ2-3; D uncertain. The CDR3 contains 12 residues. V dropped 4 bases and J dropped 6 bases, with 8 bases sitting between them. Looked up from germline, CDR1 is LNHNV and CDR2 is YYDKDF (reference sequence). The CDR3 nucleotides read TGTGCCACCAGCAACAAAGCTGATACGCAGTATTTT. Translating it yields CATSNKADTQYF.

Of note for this clonotype: A much more abundant neighbour one base away suggests this may be a read error. This chain joins TRBV6-5 and TRBJ2-1; D remains ambiguous. Per the germline V gene, CDR1 is MNHEY and CDR2 is SVGAGI. The CDR3 is made up of 15 amino acids. This chain's CDR3 is CASSPRVPSYIEQFF. The CDR3 DNA reads TGTGCCAGCAGTCCCCGGGTCCCTTCCTACATTGAGCAGTTCTTC.

This clonotype was found many times. This chain uses TRBV27 with TRBJ2-5, with 15 bases that match TRBD2. With 5 bases clipped from V and 1 base from J, the junction kept 5 bases outside the gene matches. Germline CDR1 MNHEY, CDR2 SMNVEV (reference sequence). CDR3 length: 17 residues. The chain's CDR3 is CASSLGLAGGPQETQYF. In nucleotides, the CDR3 is TGTGCCAGCAGTCTGGGACTAGCGGGGGGACCCCAAGAGACCCAGTACTTC.

This clonotype was seen a few times. A clone one base away is much larger, so this may be a read error. The CDR3 DNA follows: TGTGCCAGTAGTACCCGCAACCGGGGGACCCAGTACTTC. The encoded protein is CASSTRNRGTQYF. The genes are TRBV19 and TRBJ2-4, with TRBD2 as a possible D gene (5 bases). The J call may not be correct, given that the DNA end is closer to TRBJ2-5. This CDR3 spans 13 amino acids. Germline assignment: CDR1 LNHDA and CDR2 SQIVND (reference sequence).

CDR3 residues: CSARDSGAGGNTIYF. The CDR3 DNA follows: TGCAGTGCTAGAGATTCGGGGGCGGGTGGAAACACCATATATTTT. V usage is TRBV20-1 and J usage is TRBJ1-3; D might be TRBD1 (6 bases). Deletions cut 0 bases from V and 3 bases from J, with 12 bases between. Looked up from germline, CDR1 is DFQATT and CDR2 is SNEGSKA (reference sequence). The CDR3 spans 15 residues.

Remarks on this clonotype: Given a much more abundant clone one base away, this may be a read error. This chain connects TRBV18 to TRBJ2-3; D possibly corresponds to TRBD2 (6 bases). Trimming removed 7 bases at V and 0 bases at J, with 23 bases between. Germline V gene data show CDR1 as KGHSH and CDR2 as LQKENI. The CDR3 totals 18 residues. CDR3: CASLPRGLGGSSTDTQYF. CDR3 bases: TGTGCCAGCTTACCCCGAGGGCTGGGGGGATCTAGCACAGATACGCAGTATTTT.

This rearrangement joins TRBV5-1 to TRBJ2-7; 10 nucleotides agree with TRBD1. This CDR3 contains 15 residues. Germline CDR1 reads SGHRS; CDR2 reads YFSETQ. V gave up 4 bases and J gave up 3 bases; unmatched junction bases: 7. CDR3 DNA: TGCGCCAGCAGCAACGGACAGGGGGTGCTCTACGAGCAGTACTTC. It yields the protein CASSNGQGVLYEQYF.

The chain links TRBV13 to TRBJ2-3, with a weak D call TRBD1 (6 bases). CDR3 length equals 14 residues. V lost 4 bases, J lost 4 bases, and 12 bases lay in between. Germline values: CDR1 PRHDT, CDR2 FYEKMQ (reference sequence). DNA for the CDR3: TGTGCCAGCAGCTCTAATAGACAGGCAGATACGCAGTATTTT. This gives the protein CASSSNRQADTQYF.

This rearrangement joins TRBV4-3 to TRBJ2-7, with TRBD1 matching 10 bases. With V trimmed by 0 bases and J by 5 bases, 10 bases remained unmatched. The CDR3 runs to 17 residues. Per germline, CDR1 LGHNA and CDR2 YSLEER. The DNA for the CDR3 is TGCGCCAGCAGCCAAGATCCGAGGGGGACAGGGGACCACGAGCAGTACTTC. Its translation: CASSQDPRGTGDHEQYF.

This clonotype was seen only a few times. This chain uses TRBV10-3 with TRBJ1-1; D is uncertain. Germline lookup yields CDR1 ENHRY and CDR2 SYGVKD. Trimming removed 6 bases at V and 1 base at J, with 9 bases between. The CDR3 is 13 amino acids. CDR3 protein: CAIRADGNTEAFF. For the CDR3, the DNA is TGTGCCATCAGGGCCGACGGGAACACTGAAGCTTTCTTT.

A word on this clonotype: A clone one base away is much larger, so this may be a read error. The chain uses TRBV20-1 and TRBJ1-2, with 10 bases matching TRBD1. V lost 5 bases to trimming and J lost 5 bases; unmatched junction nucleotides: 5. This CDR3 has 13 residues. Germline lookup yields CDR1 DFQATT and CDR2 SNEGSKA (reference sequence). CDR3 region: CSADPGQGYGYTF. In DNA form, the CDR3 reads TGCAGTGCTGATCCGGGACAGGGGTATGGCTACACCTTC.

This clonotype occurred many times. The chain carries TRBV6-2 or TRBV6-3 and TRBJ2-1; TRBD1 aligns across 9 bases. Losses at the gene ends were 6 bases for V and 3 bases for J; bases not matched to a gene: 12. The CDR3 spans 17 residues. Per the germline V gene, CDR1 is MNHEY and CDR2 is SVGEGT. CDR3 coding DNA: TGTGCCAGCAGACCCCGGGGACAGGGTATGGTCTACAATGAGCAGTTCTTC. This gives the protein CASRPRGQGMVYNEQFF.

The V call is TRBV3-1, the J call TRBJ1-2, with D unclear. Trimming left V 1 base short and J 5 bases short, with 8 bases between. The CDR3 contains 13 residues. Germline V gene sequence: CDR1 LGHDT, CDR2 YNNKEL (reference sequence). The CDR3 sequence: CASSQAPLYGYTF. The CDR3, as DNA: TGTGCCAGCAGCCAAGCTCCCCTTTATGGCTACACCTTC. Variable domain in full (rest from reference TRBV3-1 and TRBJ1-2): DTAVSQTPKYLVTQMGNDKSIKCEQNLGHDTMYWYKQDSKKFLKIMFSYNNKELIINETVPNRFSPKSPDKAHLNLHINSLELGDSAVYFCASSQAPLYGYTFGSGTRLTVV.

This clonotype was picked up a small number of times. The chain links TRBV7-9 to TRBJ2-2, with D possibly TRBD1 on 5 matching bases. V lost 6 bases, J lost 0 bases, and 14 bases lay in between. CDR1 and CDR2 (germline): SEHNR, FQNEAQ (reference sequence). CDR3 size: 16 residues. CDR3 sequence (DNA): TGTGCCAGCAGTTTGGACAAGCCCGCGAACACCGGGGAGCTGTTTTTT. Protein product: CASSLDKPANTGELFF. The variable domain in full, with the rest retrieved from reference TRBV7-9 and TRBJ2-2, is DTGVSQNPRHKITKRGQNVTFRCDPISEHNRLYWYRQTLGQGPEFLTYFQNEAQLEKSRLLSDRFSAERPKGSFSTLEIQRTEQGDSAMYLCASSLDKPANTGELFFGEGSRLTVL.

Worth noting for this clonotype: One base away lies a much larger clone, so this may be a sequencing read error. V gene TRBV7-9 combines with J gene TRBJ2-3; perhaps TRBD2 as D (7 bases). CDR3 length: 15 amino acids. The germline V gene encodes CDR1 SEHNR and CDR2 FQNEAQ (reference sequence). The CDR3 reads CASSTWGGPTDTRYF. CDR3 DNA: TGTGCCAGCAGCACCTGGGGGGGCCCCACAGATACGCGGTATTTT.

Ten or more counts support this clonotype. V and J are TRBV6-1 and TRBJ2-1; TRBD1 aligns across 8 bases. V lost 2 bases, J lost 8 bases, and 11 bases stayed unmatched. The CDR3 contains 16 residues. Per the germline V gene, CDR1 is MNHNS and CDR2 is SASEGT. CDR3 in DNA: TGTGCCAGCAGTGAACAGGGGGCACTAGATCTGGATGAGCAGTTCTTC. This sequence encodes CASSEQGALDLDEQFF.

This clonotype has at least ten counts. The V gene is TRBV7-2, the J gene TRBJ2-7, with 10 bases matching TRBD2. The trim removed 5 bases at V and 2 bases at J, leaving 6 bases unmatched. The CDR3 extends over 15 amino acids. The V gene's germline CDR1 is SGHTA and CDR2 FQGNSA. In DNA form, the CDR3 reads TGTGCCAGCAGCACGCCTAGCGGGGGCCCCTACGAGCAGTACTTC. Protein: CASSTPSGGPYEQYF.

The rearrangement links TRBV4-3 to TRBJ1-1; weak D call: TRBD1 (6 bases). V was pared by 1 base and J by 5 bases, with 14 bases between. Germline CDR1 reads LGHNA; CDR2 reads YSLEER. The CDR3 totals 15 residues. CDR3 sequence (DNA): TGCGCCAGCAGCCAAGGGACAGAGTTGGGGACTGAAGCTTTCTTT. It translates to CASSQGTELGTEAFF.

This clonotype was counted ten times or more. The V call is TRBV27, the J call TRBJ2-7, with 10 bases matching TRBD1. After removal of 6 bases from V and 2 bases from J, the junction contained 4 bases not matched to a gene. The CDR3 covers 14 residues. The germline CDR1 and CDR2 sequences are MNHEY and SMNVEV (reference sequence). CDR3: CASRPTGGAYEQYF. The CDR3 nucleotides read TGTGCCAGCAGGCCGACAGGGGGCGCCTACGAGCAGTACTTC.

A note on this clonotype: One base away lies a much larger clone, so this may be a sequencing read error. The chain is built from TRBV9 and TRBJ1-2, with 10 bases identical to TRBD1. J was trimmed by 4 bases and V by 0 bases; bases with no gene match: 12. This CDR3 spans 18 amino acids. The germline V gene has CDR1 SGDLS and CDR2 YYNGEE. The CDR3 is CASSVEPSGQGICYGYTF. For the CDR3, the DNA is TGTGCCAGCAGCGTAGAGCCGTCGGGACAGGGGATTTGCTATGGCTACACCTTC.

This clonotype came up a few times. V is TRBV11-3 and J is TRBJ2-4; a weak D match, TRBD1 (5 bases). Germline lookup yields CDR1 SGHNT and CDR2 YENEEA. The CDR3 covers 15 residues. V was clipped by 1 base and J by 6 bases, with 13 bases between them. The CDR3 reads CASSLVGQGTNIQYF. The CDR3, as DNA: TGTGCCAGCAGCTTAGTGGGCCAGGGTACAAACATTCAGTACTTC.

This clonotype has more than one count but fewer than ten. The rearrangement joins TRBV5-1 to TRBJ1-1; 12 positions agree with TRBD1. The CDR3 sequence is 15 residues long. V trimming: 4 bases; J trimming: 4 bases; junction bases outside the gene matches: 5. Germline V gene sequence: CDR1 SGHRS, CDR2 YFSETQ. The chain's CDR3 is CASSRGQGAFTEAFF. The CDR3 DNA is TGCGCCAGCAGCCGGGGACAGGGGGCGTTCACTGAAGCTTTCTTT.

This clonotype has only a few counts. This could be a read error, since a much larger clone is one nucleotide away. The V call is TRBV12-3 or TRBV12-4, the J call TRBJ1-2; unclear D gene. CDR3 length equals 14 residues. The V end was cut by 6 bases, the J end by 7 bases, with 18 bases between. As DNA, the CDR3 is TGTGCCAGCAGCTTCCCCGGACGCTTCTGTGGCTACACCTTC. Amino acid sequence: CASSFPGRFCGYTF.

This clonotype was recorded at least ten times. The rearrangement joins TRBV13 to TRBJ2-1; TRBD2 matches at 13 bases. The CDR3 consists of 15 residues. Germline V gene lookup returns CDR1 PRHDT and CDR2 FYEKMQ (reference sequence). V dropped 5 bases and J dropped 15; count of bases not matched to a gene: 13. The CDR3 reads CASSIRTSGGLVLFF. The CDR3 DNA reads as TGTGCCAGCAGCATACGGACTAGCGGGGGTTTAGTGCTGTTCTTC.